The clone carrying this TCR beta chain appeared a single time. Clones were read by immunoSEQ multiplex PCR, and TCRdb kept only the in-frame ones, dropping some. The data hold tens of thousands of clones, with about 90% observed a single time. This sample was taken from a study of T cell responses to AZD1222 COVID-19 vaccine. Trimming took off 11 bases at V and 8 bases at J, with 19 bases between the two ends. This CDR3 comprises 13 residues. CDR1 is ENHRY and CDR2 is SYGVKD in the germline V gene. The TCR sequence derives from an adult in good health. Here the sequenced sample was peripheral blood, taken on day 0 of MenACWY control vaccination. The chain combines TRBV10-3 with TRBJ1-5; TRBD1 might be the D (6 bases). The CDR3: CAVGLGGGEPQHF. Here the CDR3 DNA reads TGTGCCGTAGGATTAGGGGGAGGTGAGCCCCAGCATTTT.